This passage covers 14 T cell receptor beta chains from one sample sequenced in a study of CD8+CD57+ T cells in acquired aplastic anemia. All sequencing subjects had displayed CD8+CD57+ cell expansion on flow cytometry. Genomic DNA constituted the template upon which TCR beta VDJ and CDR3 profiling was performed. TCRdb re-derived calls from the reads in MiXCR, one entry per CDR3 protein. The sample has some 200,000 distinct CDR3 sequences, around 47% seen once. The sequenced sample consisted of sorted CD4+, CD8+, or CD8+CD57+ T cells (not recorded which) from PBMCs. These receptors all come from a human donor with aplastic anemia.

This clonotype appeared a few times. At one boundary the junction diverges from the germline segment, which might be a read error. The chain combines TRBV25-1 with TRBJ1-1; D is uncertain. Germline CDR1 reads MGHDK; CDR2 reads SYGVNS. This CDR3 region has 13 residues. This chain's CDR3 is CASSRHLNTEAFF. Written as DNA, the CDR3 is TGTGCCAGCAGCAGACACCTGAACACTGAGGCTTTCTTT.

The chain combines TRBV11-2 with TRBJ1-3; D uncertain. This CDR3 has 14 residues. The germline CDR1 and CDR2 sequences are SGHAT and FQNNGV. Trimming left V 6 bases short and J 4 bases short, with 13 bases between. The CDR3 is CASSPNRAGNTIYF. DNA of the CDR3: TGTGCCAGCAGTCCCAATCGAGCAGGAAACACCATATATTTT.

The V and J genes are TRBV30 and TRBJ2-1; D remains unclear. Trimming cost V 5 bases and J 12 bases, with 26 bases left between them. The CDR3 is 15 amino acids. Looked up from germline, CDR1 is GTSNPN and CDR2 is SVGIG (reference sequence). The CDR3 nucleotides are TGTGCCTGGGGCGTCCAGCCCCAAAAGATGAGTCCGCAGTTCTTC. This encodes CAWGVQPQKMSPQFF.

V usage is TRBV10-3 and J usage is TRBJ2-7, with a weak D call TRBD2 (6 bases). The germline CDR1 and CDR2 sequences are ENHRY and SYGVKD. Between the trimmed V and J ends, which lost 8 bases and 5 bases, there was a span of 22 bases. The CDR3 extends over 15 amino acids. The CDR3 sequence is CAIAALGSGVDEQYF. DNA of the CDR3: TGTGCCATCGCGGCATTGGGGTCGGGGGTTGACGAGCAGTACTTC.

This clonotype has ten or more counts. The chain carries TRBV7-3 and TRBJ1-2, with unresolved D. V was trimmed by 5 bases and J by 4 bases, leaving 26 bases between them. CDR3 length equals 18 residues. Germline values: CDR1 SGHTA, CDR2 FQGTGA. CDR3 sequence: CASSPGPAAGPFLYGYTF. The CDR3 nucleotides are TGTGCCAGCAGCCCCGGGCCCGCGGCAGGACCTTTCCTCTATGGCTACACCTTC.

This clonotype was seen a few times. The CDR3 protein is CASSVGQGSTEAFF. The CDR3 nucleotides are TGTGCCAGCAGTGTCGGTCAGGGGAGCACTGAAGCTTTCTTT. This chain joins TRBV2 and TRBJ1-1, with D perhaps matching TRBD1 (6 bases). This CDR3 is built from 14 residues. V shed 4 bases and J shed 4 bases, with 13 bases lying between them. CDR1 is SNHLY, CDR2 FYNNEI, per germline.

This chain joins TRBV2 and TRBJ1-2; D might be TRBD1 (5 bases). Per germline, CDR1 SNHLY and CDR2 FYNNEI. V dropped 7 bases and J dropped 5 bases, with 20 bases sitting between them. The CDR3 extends over 15 amino acids. The CDR3 region has the DNA TGTGCCAGCATTACCGGGCTCGAGAAGGGGTATGGCTACACCTTC. It translates to CASITGLEKGYGYTF.

In its sample, this clonotype was seen once. This chain uses TRBV12-3 or TRBV12-4 with TRBJ1-5; D is uncertain. This CDR3 is 14 amino acids long. The V end was cut by 2 bases, the J end by 5 bases, with 10 bases between. The CDR3 loop is CASSLTGGDQPQHF. CDR3 nucleotides: TGTGCCAGCAGTTTAACGGGCGGAGATCAGCCCCAGCATTTT.

This chain links TRBV5-6 with TRBJ1-5; D is unresolved. Trimming cost V 4 bases and J 5 bases, with 7 bases left between them. The CDR3 extends over 12 amino acids. Looked up from germline, CDR1 is SGHDT and CDR2 is YYEEEE. The CDR3 DNA reads TGTGCCAGCAGCCGGGAGGATCAGCCCCAGCATTTT. Protein: CASSREDQPQHF.

V and J are TRBV10-3 and TRBJ2-1; D is unclear. Germline loops: CDR1 ENHRY, CDR2 SYGVKD. There are 16 residues in the CDR3. Trimming removed 0 bases at V and 1 base at J, with 10 bases between. The CDR3 sequence: CAISESRAESYNEQFF. The CDR3 DNA is TGTGCCATCAGTGAGTCCCGGGCAGAATCCTACAATGAGCAGTTCTTC.

To note about this clonotype: A much larger clone sits a single nucleotide away, making a read error possible. The chain employs TRBV3-1 and TRBJ1-1, with a tentative D call TRBD1 (6 bases). CDR1 LGHDT and CDR2 YNNKEL come from the germline V gene (reference sequence). The ends were cut back, 4 bases at V and 11 bases at J, with 14 bases in the middle. This CDR3 spans 12 amino acids. CDR3 coding DNA: TGTGCCAGCAGCCGACATGGGGGCACGGCTTTCTTT. This translates into CASSRHGGTAFF. The complete variable domain, with remaining parts taken from reference TRBV3-1 and TRBJ1-1, reads DTAVSQTPKYLVTQMGNDKSIKCEQNLGHDTMYWYKQDSKKFLKIMFSYNNKELIINETVPNRFSPKSPDKAHLNLHINSLELGDSAVYFCASSRHGGTAFFGQGTRLTVV.

The chain joins TRBV24-1 to TRBJ2-1; D is possibly TRBD1 (6 bases). The germline V and J ends were trimmed by 6 bases and 9 bases, with 17 bases remaining between them. Germline-derived CDR1 and CDR2 are KGHDR and SFDVKD. The CDR3 has 14 amino acids. CDR3 nucleotides: TGTGCCACCAGTCCTTCCAGGGGAAGGGCTGAGCAGTTCTTC. Residues: CATSPSRGRAEQFF.

The J gene is TRBJ1-1, the V gene TRBV10-3, with 10 bases lining up with TRBD1. In germline, CDR1 is ENHRY, CDR2 SYGVKD. V dropped 6 bases and J dropped 3; count of bases not matched to a gene: 1. This CDR3 comprises 13 residues. This chain's CDR3 is CAIRDRGYTEAFF. Here the CDR3 DNA reads TGTGCCATCAGGGACAGGGGGTACACTGAAGCTTTCTTT.

This clonotype was picked up a small number of times. V and J are TRBV30 and TRBJ1-5, with 10 nucleotides matching TRBD1. The ends lost 6 bases at V and 5 bases at J; junction bases unmatched: 4. Germline lookup yields CDR1 GTSNPN and CDR2 SVGIG (reference sequence). The CDR3 is made up of 13 amino acids. The CDR3 loop reads CACGTGVHQPQHF. CDR3 DNA sequence: TGTGCCTGCGGGACAGGGGTCCATCAGCCCCAGCATTTT.